These 8 T cell receptor beta chains were sequenced from one sample in a study of tumor-infiltrating lymphocytes in primary liver carcinoma. Using a constant-region primer together with ProtoScript II reverse transcriptase, TCR beta cDNA was made from roughly 500 ng of total RNA. The TCR beta library was amplified through three nested multiplex PCR rounds in a modified ARM-PCR procedure. Rounds one and two of PCR, each of roughly 10 cycles, were primed with TRBV1-TRBV30 forward primers and a C-beta reverse primer. TCRdb re-derived calls from the multiplex PCR reads in MiXCR, one entry per CDR3 protein. The table records about 35,000 distinct CDR3 sequences, less than 85% of them present only once. Each 20-30 mg portion of unsorted bulk tissue served as the source for co-extraction of RNA and DNA. The sequenced sample was liver tumor tissue from sampling region 4. Subset defined: tumor region T4, right-lateral pole. These receptors originate from a man aged 35 to 55 with primary liver carcinoma and hepatitis B virus infection.

This clonotype was detected a few times. The V and J genes are TRBV29-1 and TRBJ1-1; the D gene is possibly TRBD1 (5 bases). The CDR3 totals 12 residues. V shed 8 bases and J shed 5 bases, with 15 bases lying between them. CDR1 and CDR2 (germline): SQVTM, ANQGSEA. CDR3 nucleotide sequence: TGCAGCAGTCGATGGGACGCGACTGAAGCTTTCTTT. This encodes CSSRWDATEAFF.

Notes on this clonotype: This likely comes from a read error, as the CDR3 has no conserved phenylalanine or tryptophan at its end. V is TRBV7-9 and J is TRBJ2-1; D might be TRBD2 (6 bases). V dropped 6 bases and J dropped 2 bases, with 20 bases sitting between them. This CDR3 has 17 residues. Looked up from germline, CDR1 is SEHNR and CDR2 is FQNEAQ (reference sequence). The CDR3 sequence is CASSSRSSGRTYNEQFI. For the CDR3, the DNA is TGTGCCAGCAGTTCTCGTAGTTCCGGGAGAACCTACAATGAGCAGTTCATC.

This chain links TRBV4-3 with TRBJ2-7; TRBD1 aligns across 9 bases. With 3 bases clipped from V and 4 bases from J, the junction kept 13 bases outside the gene matches. This CDR3 has 17 amino acids. The germline CDR1 and CDR2 sequences are LGHNA and YSLEER. CDR3 sequence: CASSQEAPATGGYEQYF. The CDR3 bases are TGCGCCAGCAGCCAGGAAGCACCCGCGACAGGGGGGTACGAGCAGTACTTC.

Concerning this clonotype: The junction departs from the called germline gene at one end, perhaps through a read error. The rearrangement joins TRBV29-1 to TRBJ2-3; no reliable D call. The CDR3 has 11 residues. Germline V gene lookup returns CDR1 SQVTM and CDR2 ANQGSEA. CDR3 amino acids: CSAWYADTQYF. CDR3 in DNA: TGCAGCGCCTGGTACGCAGATACGCAGTACTTT.

As to this clonotype: At one end, the junction sequence differs from germline, possibly due to a read error. J is TRBJ2-1 and V is TRBV7-9; tentative D call: TRBD1 (5 bases). There are 15 residues in the CDR3. Germline-derived CDR1 and CDR2 are SEHNR and FQNEAQ (reference sequence). The chain's CDR3 is CSSSDSLSENNERFF. The CDR3 DNA reads TGTTCCAGCAGTGACAGCTTATCCGAGAACAATGAGCGGTTCTTC.

This clonotype was observed many times. The chain combines TRBV28 with TRBJ2-3; 8 bases line up with TRBD2. The V gene end was trimmed by 6 bases and the J gene end by 2 bases; junction bases not matched to a gene: 10. The V gene's germline CDR1 is MDHEN and CDR2 SYDVKM. There are 16 residues in the CDR3. CDR3 residues: CASSPRGSGDTDTQYF. CDR3 DNA: TGTGCCAGCAGCCCTCGGGGTAGCGGGGACACAGATACGCAGTATTTT. The whole variable domain, remainder taken from reference TRBV28 and TRBJ2-3, is DVKVTQSSRYLVKRTGEKVFLECVQDMDHENMFWYRQDPGLGLRLIYFSYDVKMKEKGDIPEGYSVSREKKERFSLILESASTNQTSMYLCASSPRGSGDTDTQYFGPGTRLTVL.

Concerning this clonotype itself: The CDR3 ends on some other residue instead of the conserved phenylalanine or tryptophan, so this is likely a read error. V and J are TRBV4-3 and TRBJ1-5; no clear D. Germline V gene sequence: CDR1 LGHNA, CDR2 YSLEER. The CDR3 length is 13 residues. CDR3 loop: CAGSQSGEQPQHI. In DNA form, the CDR3 reads TGCGCCGGCAGCCAGTCCGGGGAGCAGCCCCAGCATATT.

This clonotype appeared a few times. Given the absence of the conserved phenylalanine or tryptophan at the CDR3 end, a read error is likely. The chain carries TRBV28 and TRBJ1-5; 8 nucleotides align to TRBD1. Per germline, CDR1 MDHEN and CDR2 SYDVKM. Unmatched junction bases numbered 8, after V lost 6 bases and J lost 7 bases. The CDR3 has 14 residues. CDR3 loop: CASRLTGASQPQHL. DNA for the CDR3: TGTGCCAGCAGGTTGACAGGGGCTTCCCAGCCCCAGCATCTT.